This TCR beta chain derives from a study of blood T cells in healthy people across ages. Study conclusions and caveats: Donor CMV status was unknown, possibly confounding expanded clonotype changes.

Healthy Caucasians from Russia aged about 6 to 95 served as donors. A J-beta primer mix and a sample-barcoded 5' primer were used in a second PCR of roughly 6 to 12 cycles. Paired-end reads containing CDR3 totaled no fewer than 2.5 million for each sample. Via MiXCR, TCRdb re-called the 5' RACE reads, giving one row per CDR3 protein. The table records around 1,100,000 distinct CDR3 sequences, around two fifths of them present only once. On this clonotype: Its antigen is not known.

The clonotype was recovered from a man aged 18 to 30 in good health. The sequenced sample was blood.

CDR3 sequence reads: CSARGTTDTQYF. DNA for the CDR3: TGCAGTGCTAGAGGCACCACAGATACGCAGTATTTT. This rearrangement joins TRBV20-1 to TRBJ2-3; no clear D gene. The CDR3 has 12 amino acids. The germline V gene has CDR1 DFQATT and CDR2 SNEGSKA (reference sequence). Trimming took 1 base from V and 2 from J, leaving 4 bases between them.